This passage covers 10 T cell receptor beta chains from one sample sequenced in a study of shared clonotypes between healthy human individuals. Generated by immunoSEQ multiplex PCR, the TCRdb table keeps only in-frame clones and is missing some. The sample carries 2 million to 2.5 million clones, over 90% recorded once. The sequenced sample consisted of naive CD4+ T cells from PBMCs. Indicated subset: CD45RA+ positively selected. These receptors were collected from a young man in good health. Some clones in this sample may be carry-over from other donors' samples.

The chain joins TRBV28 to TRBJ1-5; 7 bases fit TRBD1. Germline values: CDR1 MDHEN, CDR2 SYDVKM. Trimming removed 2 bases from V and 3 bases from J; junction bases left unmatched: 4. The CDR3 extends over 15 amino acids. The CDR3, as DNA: TGTGCCAGCAGTTTACCAGGGGGAAACAATCAGCCCCAGCATTTT. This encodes CASSLPGGNNQPQHF.

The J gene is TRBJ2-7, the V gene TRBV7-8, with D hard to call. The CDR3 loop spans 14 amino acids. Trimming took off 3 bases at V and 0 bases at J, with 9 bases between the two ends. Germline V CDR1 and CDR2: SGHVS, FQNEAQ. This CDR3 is CASSFSGDSYEQYF. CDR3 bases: TGTGCCAGCAGCTTTTCTGGGGACTCCTACGAGCAGTACTTC.

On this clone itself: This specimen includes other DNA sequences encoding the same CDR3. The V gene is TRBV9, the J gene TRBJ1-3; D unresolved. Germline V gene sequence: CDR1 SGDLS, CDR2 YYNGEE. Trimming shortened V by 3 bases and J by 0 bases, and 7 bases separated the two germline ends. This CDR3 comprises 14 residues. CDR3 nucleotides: TGTGCCAGCAGCGCGCCGGGCTCTGGAAACACCATATATTTT. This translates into CASSAPGSGNTIYF.

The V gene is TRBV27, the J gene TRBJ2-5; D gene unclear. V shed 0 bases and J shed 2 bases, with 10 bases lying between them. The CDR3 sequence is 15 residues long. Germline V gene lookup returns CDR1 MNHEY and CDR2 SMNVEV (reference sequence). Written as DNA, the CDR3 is TGTGCCAGCAGTTTATCCCGACCGCCTCAAGAGACCCAGTACTTC. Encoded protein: CASSLSRPPQETQYF.

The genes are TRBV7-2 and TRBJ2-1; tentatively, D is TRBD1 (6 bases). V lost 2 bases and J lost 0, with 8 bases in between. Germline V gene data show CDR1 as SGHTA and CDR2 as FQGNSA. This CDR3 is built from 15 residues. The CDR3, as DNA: TGTGCCAGCAGCTTATCAGGGGTCTCCTACAATGAGCAGTTCTTC. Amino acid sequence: CASSLSGVSYNEQFF.

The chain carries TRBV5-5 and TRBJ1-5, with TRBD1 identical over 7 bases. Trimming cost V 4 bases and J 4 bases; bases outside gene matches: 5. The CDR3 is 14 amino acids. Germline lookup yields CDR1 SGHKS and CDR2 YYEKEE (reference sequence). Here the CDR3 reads CASSRQGGNQPQHF. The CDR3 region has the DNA TGTGCCAGCAGCCGACAGGGTGGAAATCAGCCCCAGCATTTT.

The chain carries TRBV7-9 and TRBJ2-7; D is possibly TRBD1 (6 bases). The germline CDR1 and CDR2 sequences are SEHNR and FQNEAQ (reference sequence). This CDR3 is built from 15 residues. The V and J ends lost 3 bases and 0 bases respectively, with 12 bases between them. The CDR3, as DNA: TGTGCCAGCAGCTTTGGGGGCGGACCCTCCTACGAGCAGTACTTC. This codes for CASSFGGGPSYEQYF. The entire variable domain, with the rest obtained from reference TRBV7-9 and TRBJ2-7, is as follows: DTGVSQNPRHKITKRGQNVTFRCDPISEHNRLYWYRQTLGQGPEFLTYFQNEAQLEKSRLLSDRFSAERPKGSFSTLEIQRTEQGDSAMYLCASSFGGGPSYEQYFGPGTRLTVT.

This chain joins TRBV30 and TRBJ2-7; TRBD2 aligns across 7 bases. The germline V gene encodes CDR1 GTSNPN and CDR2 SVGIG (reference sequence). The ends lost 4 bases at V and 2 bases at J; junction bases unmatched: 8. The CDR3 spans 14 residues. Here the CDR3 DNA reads TGTGCCTGGACTAGCGGTAGGGTCGCCTACGAGCAGTACTTC. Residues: CAWTSGRVAYEQYF.

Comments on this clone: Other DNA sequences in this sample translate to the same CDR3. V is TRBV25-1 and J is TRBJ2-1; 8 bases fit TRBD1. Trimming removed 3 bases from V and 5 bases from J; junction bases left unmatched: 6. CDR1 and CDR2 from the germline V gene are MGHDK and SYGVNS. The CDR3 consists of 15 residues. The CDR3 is CASSDPGQGNNEQFF. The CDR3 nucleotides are TGTGCCAGCAGTGACCCCGGACAGGGAAACAATGAGCAGTTCTTC.

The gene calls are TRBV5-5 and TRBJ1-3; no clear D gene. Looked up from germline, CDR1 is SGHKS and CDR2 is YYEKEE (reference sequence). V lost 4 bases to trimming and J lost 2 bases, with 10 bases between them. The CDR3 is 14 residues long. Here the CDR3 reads CASSLEGTGNTIYF. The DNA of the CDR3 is TGTGCCAGCAGCCTGGAAGGGACTGGAAACACCATATATTTT.